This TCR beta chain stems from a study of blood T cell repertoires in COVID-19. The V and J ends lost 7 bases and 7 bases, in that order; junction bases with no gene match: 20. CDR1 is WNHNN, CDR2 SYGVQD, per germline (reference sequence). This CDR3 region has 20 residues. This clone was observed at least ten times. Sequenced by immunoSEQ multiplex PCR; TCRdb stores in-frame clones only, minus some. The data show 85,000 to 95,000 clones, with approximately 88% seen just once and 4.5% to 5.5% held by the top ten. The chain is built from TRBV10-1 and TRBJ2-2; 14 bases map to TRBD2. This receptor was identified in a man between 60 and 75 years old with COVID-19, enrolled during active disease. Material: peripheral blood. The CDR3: CASTDRAGPGLAGADGELFF. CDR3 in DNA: TGCGCCAGCACGGATAGGGCCGGACCGGGACTAGCGGGAGCGGACGGGGAGCTGTTTTTT.